The clone carrying this TCR beta chain was seen repeatedly, ten times or more. The sample originates from a study of T cell repertoires in cytomegalovirus infection. Study-wide context: The public TCR beta signatures pointed to both CMV infection and matching HLA type.

TCRdb re-called the reads through MiXCR, storing one row per CDR3 protein. The repertoire consists of a few hundred thousand distinct CDR3 sequences, with roughly 15% occurring once and the leading ten covering 9.5% to 15%. The CDR3 covers 16 residues. CDR1 is SEHNR, CDR2 FQNEAQ, per germline (reference sequence). Trimming pared 4 bases from V and 3 bases from J, leaving 19 bases between. The chain couples TRBV7-9 to TRBJ2-7; D may correspond to TRBD1 or TRBD2 (6 bases each). Sequenced: PBMCs. This clonotype was obtained from a human donor in good health (CMV status not recorded). Some clones in this sample may be carry-over from other donors' samples. The CDR3 region is CASSSKGGLSSYEQYF. The CDR3 DNA reads TGTGCCAGCAGCTCAAAAGGGGGGTTGTCGAGCTACGAGCAGTACTTC. Looking up the rest from reference TRBV7-9 and TRBJ2-7 gives the full variable domain: DTGVSQNPRHKITKRGQNVTFRCDPISEHNRLYWYRQTLGQGPEFLTYFQNEAQLEKSRLLSDRFSAERPKGSFSTLEIQRTEQGDSAMYLCASSSKGGLSSYEQYFGPGTRLTVT.